What follows describes a single T cell receptor (beta chain). What antigen it recognizes has not been identified. Per-base quality was not reported, and no clone a single base away is much larger than it. The trial excluded patients who had a history of autoimmune disease or were on systemic immunosuppression. Peripheral blood for TCR sequencing was collected from all dose cohorts at baseline, on cycle 4 day 1, and on cycle 7 day 1. Samples came from an open-label, multicenter, first-in-human phase I dose-escalation trial of ivuxolimab. The trial enrolled adults with locally advanced or metastatic head and neck squamous cell, hepatocellular, melanoma or renal cell carcinoma. Before TCR sequencing, CD4+ and CD8+ T cells were separately sorted from peripheral blood. The sample belongs to a study of OX40 agonist ivuxolimab in advanced cancers. For the study in its entirety: The costimulatory receptor OX40 (CD134) was targeted by ivuxolimab, a fully human IgG2 agonistic monoclonal antibody. Intravenous ivuxolimab was administered to patients every 2 weeks at six dose levels: 0.01, 0.1, 0.3, 1.5, 3 and 10 mg/kg. Among the roughly 52 dose-escalation patients, around 20 had hepatocellular carcinoma, approximately 15 melanoma, 9 renal cell carcinoma and 9 head and neck cancer. A male proportion of roughly 85% and a mean age of roughly 58 years, ranging from about 23 to 90, were recorded for the dose-escalation cohort. Prior anti-PD-1, anti-PD-L1 or anti-CTLA-4 therapy was permitted, and checkpoint inhibitors had been received by 40% to 50% of dose-escalation patients. Partial responses occurred in three dose-escalation patients, of whom one had hepatocellular carcinoma and two had cutaneous melanoma. Peripheral TCRbeta sequencing was intended to test whether TCR sequence diversity was altered and clonal T-cell expansion was caused by ivuxolimab. The monotherapy dose-escalation portion (N of about 50 patients) of the phase I ivuxolimab trial is reported in the paper. Summary of the overall study and its limitations: The antigen specificity of the peripheral T cells that underwent clonal expansion was not determined. In partial responders in the 0.1-3.0 mg/kg groups, normalized peripheral clonal expansion was found to be among the lowest, especially among CD8+ T cells. At doses of 0.1 to 3.0 mg/kg, clonal expansion of both CD4+ and CD8+ T cells in blood was seen between baseline and week 6. After ivuxolimab, expanded clones were on average more numerous among CD8+ T cells than among CD4+ T cells. Low levels of normalized T-cell clonal expansion were also seen in some nonresponding patients.

Genomic DNA was isolated from the sorted cells so that the TCRbeta CDR3 region could be sequenced. The immunoSEQ Assay was used to sequence the TCRbeta CDR3 regions. TCRdb stores this immuneACCESS table with in-frame sequences only. Part of the clones is absent; in the studies checked, under half of the shortfall reflects unresolved V genes, and no reason is known for the rest. This sample comprises about 96,000 clones, about 90% of them detected only once. About 1.5% of the sample is taken by the ten largest. The CDR3 runs 15 amino acids, cysteine and phenylalanine included. Solely the CDR3 DNA is kept, with 45 bases framed from the first base. As encoded in the germline V gene, CDR1 is SGHTA while CDR2 is FQGNSA. The junction shows trimming of 5 bases on V and 1 base on J, plus 14 bases between the germline ends.

The input for sequencing was CD4+ or CD8+ T cells sorted from blood, taken in a trial of the OX40 agonist ivuxolimab. This sequence was found in an adult with an advanced solid tumor such as melanoma, head and neck, liver or kidney cancer. This chain joins TRBV7-2 to TRBJ1-1, with no reliable assignment of the D segment. The CDR3 protein sequence reads: CASSAIRAANTEAFF. The DNA sequence reads TGTGCCAGCAGCGCCATTAGGGCAGCGAACACTGAAGCTTTCTTT.